This is a list of T cell receptor beta chains from one sample in a study of T cells in Graves' hyperthyroidism and ophthalmopathy. TCRdb called the multiplex PCR reads again in MiXCR, with one record for every CDR3 protein. There are fewer than 900,000 distinct CDR3 sequences in the sample; over 15% occur only once, and approximately 16% lies in the top ten. Sample: blood. These receptors all stem from a woman between 50 and 59 years old with Graves' hyperthyroidism that later progressed to Graves' ophthalmopathy. Both conserved end residues are trimmed from each CDR3.

V,CDR3
TRBV3-1,ASSQTGGGSYEQY
TRBV6-2/TRBV6-3,ASERAGINQPQH
TRBV4-1,ASSRRTTGEETQY
TRBV6-1,ASRDRDRGKETQY
TRBV5-6,ASSFFEGTSGVDTQY
TRBV11-2,ASRGGQGGTEAF
TRBV3-1,ASSPGQSSGANVLT
TRBV5-1,ASSLDPGLGDTQY
TRBV5-5,ASNPSRGGFTEAF
TRBV20-1,SARLAARDNEQF
TRBV24-1,ATSTGVGYT
TRBV24-1,AGRGRMSEKLF
TRBV4-1,ASSPQVPGTVNTEAF
TRBV9,ASSVVLGGAYNEQF
TRBV3-1,ASTTNPPGRGLDEQF
TRBV5-1,ASSYPGQGPSEAF
TRBV2,ASRTVPVYEQY
TRBV15,ATSRGVRQGTQPQH
TRBV30,AWSARGQGLNTIY
TRBV10-3,AISESNMDGKGYT